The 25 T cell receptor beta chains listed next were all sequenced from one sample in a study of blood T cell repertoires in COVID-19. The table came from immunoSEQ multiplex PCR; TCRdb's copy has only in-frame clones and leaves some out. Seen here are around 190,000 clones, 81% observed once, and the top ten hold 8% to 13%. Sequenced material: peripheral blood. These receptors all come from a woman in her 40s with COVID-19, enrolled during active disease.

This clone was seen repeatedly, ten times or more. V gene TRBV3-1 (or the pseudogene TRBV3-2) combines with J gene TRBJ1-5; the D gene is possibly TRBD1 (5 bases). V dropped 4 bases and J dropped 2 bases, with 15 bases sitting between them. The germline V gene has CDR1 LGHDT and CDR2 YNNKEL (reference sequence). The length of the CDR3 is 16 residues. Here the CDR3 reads CASSLGAPGGNQPQHF. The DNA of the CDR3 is TGTGCCAGCAGCCTAGGGGCCCCTGGAGGCAATCAGCCCCAGCATTTT.

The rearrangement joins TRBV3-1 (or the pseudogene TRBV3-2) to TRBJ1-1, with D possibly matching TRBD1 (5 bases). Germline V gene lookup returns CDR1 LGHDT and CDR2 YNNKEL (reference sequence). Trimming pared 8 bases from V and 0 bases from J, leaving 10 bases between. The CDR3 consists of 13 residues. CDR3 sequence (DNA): TGTGCCAGCCGGGACTCCATGAACACTGAAGCTTTCTTT. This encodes CASRDSMNTEAFF.

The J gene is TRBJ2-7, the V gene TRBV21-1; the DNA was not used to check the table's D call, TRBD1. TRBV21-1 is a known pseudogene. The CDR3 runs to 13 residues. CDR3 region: CASTWAKTYEQYV. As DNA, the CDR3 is TGTGCCAGCACCTGGGCCAAGACATACGAGCAGTACGTC.

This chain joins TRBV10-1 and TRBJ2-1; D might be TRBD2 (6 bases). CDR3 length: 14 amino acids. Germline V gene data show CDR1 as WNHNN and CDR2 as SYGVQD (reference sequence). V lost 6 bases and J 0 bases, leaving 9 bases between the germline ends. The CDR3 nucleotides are TGCGCCAGCAGCCTCGGGGGCTCCTACAATGAGCAGTTCTTC. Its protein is CASSLGGSYNEQFF.

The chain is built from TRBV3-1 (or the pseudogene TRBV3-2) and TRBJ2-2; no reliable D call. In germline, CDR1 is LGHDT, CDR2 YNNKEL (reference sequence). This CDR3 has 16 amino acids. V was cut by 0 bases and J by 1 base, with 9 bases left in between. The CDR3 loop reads CASSQDLSRNTGELFF. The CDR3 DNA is TGTGCCAGCAGCCAAGATCTCTCTCGGAACACCGGGGAGCTGTTTTTT.

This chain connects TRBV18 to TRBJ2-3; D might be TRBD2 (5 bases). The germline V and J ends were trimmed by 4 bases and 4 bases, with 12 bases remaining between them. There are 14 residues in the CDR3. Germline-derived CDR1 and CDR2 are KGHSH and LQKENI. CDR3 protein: CASSLTGRSDTQYF. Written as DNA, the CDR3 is TGTGCCAGCTCACTAACGGGAAGGTCAGATACGCAGTATTTT.

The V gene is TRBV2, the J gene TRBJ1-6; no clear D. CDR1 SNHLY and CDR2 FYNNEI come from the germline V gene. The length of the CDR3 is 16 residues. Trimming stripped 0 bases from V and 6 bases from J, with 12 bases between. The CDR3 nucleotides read TGTGCCAGCAGTGAAGCTTTTCGGGGAGGTAATTCACCCCTCCACTTT. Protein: CASSEAFRGGNSPLHF.

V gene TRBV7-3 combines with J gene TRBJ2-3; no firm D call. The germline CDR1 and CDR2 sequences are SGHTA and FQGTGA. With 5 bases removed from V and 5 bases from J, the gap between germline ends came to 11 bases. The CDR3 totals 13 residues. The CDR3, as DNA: TGTGCCAGCAGCCGCAATTCGGGAGATACGCAGTATTTT. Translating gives CASSRNSGDTQYF.

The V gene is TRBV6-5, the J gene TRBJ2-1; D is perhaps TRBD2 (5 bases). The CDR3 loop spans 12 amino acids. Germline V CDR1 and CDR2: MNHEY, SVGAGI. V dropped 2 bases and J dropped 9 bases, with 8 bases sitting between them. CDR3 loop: CASSYPEGEQFF. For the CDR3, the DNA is TGTGCCAGCAGTTACCCTGAGGGTGAGCAGTTCTTC.

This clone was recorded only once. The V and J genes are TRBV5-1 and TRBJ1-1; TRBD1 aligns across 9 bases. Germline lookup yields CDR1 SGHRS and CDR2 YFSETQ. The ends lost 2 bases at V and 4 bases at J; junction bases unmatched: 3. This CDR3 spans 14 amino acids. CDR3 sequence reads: CASSFQTGGTEAFF. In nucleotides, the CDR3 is TGCGCCAGCAGCTTTCAGACAGGGGGCACTGAAGCTTTCTTT. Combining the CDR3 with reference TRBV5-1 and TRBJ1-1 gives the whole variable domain KAGVTQTPRYLIKTRGQQVTLSCSPISGHRSVSWYQQTPGQGLQFLFEYFSETQRNKGNFPGRFSGRQFSNSRSEMNVSTLELGDSALYLCASSFQTGGTEAFFGQGTRLTVV.

The CDR3 is CASSQELAGPHEQYF. The CDR3 DNA is TGTGCCAGCAGCCAAGAACTAGCGGGACCCCACGAGCAGTACTTC. The V gene is TRBV4-2, the J gene TRBJ2-7, with 10 bases that match TRBD2. The germline V gene has CDR1 LGHNA and CDR2 YNFKEQ. V gave up 0 bases and J gave up 5 bases; unmatched junction bases: 4. CDR3 length: 15 residues.

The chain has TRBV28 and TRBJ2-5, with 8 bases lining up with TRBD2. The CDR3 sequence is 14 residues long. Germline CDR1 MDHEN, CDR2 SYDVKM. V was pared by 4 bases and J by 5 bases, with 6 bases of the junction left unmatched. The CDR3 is CASSSGLGWETQYF. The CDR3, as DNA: TGTGCCAGCAGTTCGGGACTAGGTTGGGAGACCCAGTACTTC.

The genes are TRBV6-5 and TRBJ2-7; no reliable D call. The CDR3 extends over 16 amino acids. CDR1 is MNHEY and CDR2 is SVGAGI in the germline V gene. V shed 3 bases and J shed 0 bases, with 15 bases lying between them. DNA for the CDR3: TGTGCCAGCAGTTATTCTGGCAGATCATACTCCTACGAGCAGTACTTC. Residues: CASSYSGRSYSYEQYF.

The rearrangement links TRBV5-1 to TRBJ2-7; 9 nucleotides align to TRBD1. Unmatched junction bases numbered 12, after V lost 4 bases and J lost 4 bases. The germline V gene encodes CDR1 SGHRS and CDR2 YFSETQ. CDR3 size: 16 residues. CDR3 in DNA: TGCGCCAGCAGCCTGAAAACGGGACAGGGTATATACGAGCAGTACTTC. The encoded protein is CASSLKTGQGIYEQYF.

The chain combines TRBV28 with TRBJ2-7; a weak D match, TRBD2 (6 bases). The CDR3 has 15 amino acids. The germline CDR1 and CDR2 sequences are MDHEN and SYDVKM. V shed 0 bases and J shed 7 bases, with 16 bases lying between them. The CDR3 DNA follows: TGTGCCAGCAGTTTATGGGTAGCGGACCCTACGGAGCAGTACTTC. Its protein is CASSLWVADPTEQYF.

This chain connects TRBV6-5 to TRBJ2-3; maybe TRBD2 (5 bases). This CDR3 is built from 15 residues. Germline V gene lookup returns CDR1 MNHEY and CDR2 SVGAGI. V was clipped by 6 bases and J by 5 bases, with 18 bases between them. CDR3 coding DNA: TGTGCCAGCAGCCGGAAGGTGGGGAGTGGAGATACGCAGTATTTT. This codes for CASSRKVGSGDTQYF.

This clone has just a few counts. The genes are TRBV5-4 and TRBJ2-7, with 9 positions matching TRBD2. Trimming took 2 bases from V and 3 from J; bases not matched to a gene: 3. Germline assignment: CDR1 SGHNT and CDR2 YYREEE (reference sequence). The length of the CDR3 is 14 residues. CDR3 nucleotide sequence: TGTGCCAGCAGCTTTGGTAGCGGGAGCTACGAGCAGTACTTC. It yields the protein CASSFGSGSYEQYF.

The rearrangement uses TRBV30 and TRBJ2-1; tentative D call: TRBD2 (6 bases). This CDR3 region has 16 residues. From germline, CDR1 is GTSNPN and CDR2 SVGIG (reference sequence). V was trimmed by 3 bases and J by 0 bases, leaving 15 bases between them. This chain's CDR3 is CAWRVPGGVSYNEQFF. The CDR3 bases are TGTGCCTGGAGAGTCCCCGGCGGGGTCTCCTACAATGAGCAGTTCTTC. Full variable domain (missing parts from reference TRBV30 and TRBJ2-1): SQTIHQWPATLVQPVGSPLSLECTVEGTSNPNLYWYRQAAGRGLQLLFYSVGIGQISSEVPQNLSASRPQDRQFILSSKKLLLSDSGFYLCAWRVPGGVSYNEQFFGPGTRLTVL.

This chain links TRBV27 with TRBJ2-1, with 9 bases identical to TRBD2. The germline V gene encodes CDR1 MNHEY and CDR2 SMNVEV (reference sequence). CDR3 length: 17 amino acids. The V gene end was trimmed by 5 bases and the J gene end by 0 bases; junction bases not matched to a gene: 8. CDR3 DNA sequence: TGTGCCAGCAGTCCATGGCGGGGGGGCCCCTCCTACAATGAGCAGTTCTTC. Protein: CASSPWRGGPSYNEQFF.

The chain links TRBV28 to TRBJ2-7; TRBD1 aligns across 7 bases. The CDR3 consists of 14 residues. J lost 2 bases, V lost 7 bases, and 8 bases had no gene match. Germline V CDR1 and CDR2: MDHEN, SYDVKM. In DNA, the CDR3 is TGTGCCAGCAAGGGGGCCCCGATTACCTACGAGCAGTACTTC. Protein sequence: CASKGAPITYEQYF.

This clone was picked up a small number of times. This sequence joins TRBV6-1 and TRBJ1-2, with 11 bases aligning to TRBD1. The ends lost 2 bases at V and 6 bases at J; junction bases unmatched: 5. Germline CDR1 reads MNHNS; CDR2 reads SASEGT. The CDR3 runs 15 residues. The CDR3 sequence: CASSELGGQGDGYTF. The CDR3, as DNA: TGTGCCAGCAGTGAATTAGGGGGACAGGGGGATGGCTACACCTTC.

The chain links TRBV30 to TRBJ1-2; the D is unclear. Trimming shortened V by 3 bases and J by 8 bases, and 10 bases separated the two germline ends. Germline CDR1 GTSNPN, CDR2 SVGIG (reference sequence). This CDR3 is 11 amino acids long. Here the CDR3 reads CAWRQTGGYTF. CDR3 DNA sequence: TGTGCCTGGAGACAGACGGGGGGCTACACCTTC.

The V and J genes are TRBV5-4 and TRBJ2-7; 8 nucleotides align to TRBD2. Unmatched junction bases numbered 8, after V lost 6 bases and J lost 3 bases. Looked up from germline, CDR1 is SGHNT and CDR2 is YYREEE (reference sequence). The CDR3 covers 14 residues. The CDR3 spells CASTVAGTNYEQYF. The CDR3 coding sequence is TGTGCCAGCACCGTAGCGGGGACTAACTACGAGCAGTACTTC.

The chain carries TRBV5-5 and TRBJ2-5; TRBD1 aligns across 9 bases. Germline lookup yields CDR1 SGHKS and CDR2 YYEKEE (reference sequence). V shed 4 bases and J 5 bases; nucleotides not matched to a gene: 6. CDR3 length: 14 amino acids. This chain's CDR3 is CASSLDRGRETQYF. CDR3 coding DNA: TGTGCCAGCAGCCTCGACAGGGGGAGGGAGACCCAGTACTTC.

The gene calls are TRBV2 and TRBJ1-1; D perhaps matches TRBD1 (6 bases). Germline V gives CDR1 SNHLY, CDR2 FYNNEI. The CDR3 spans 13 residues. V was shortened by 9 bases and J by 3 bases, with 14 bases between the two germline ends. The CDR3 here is CARNLGAHTEAFF. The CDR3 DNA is TGTGCCAGAAACCTGGGGGCGCACACTGAAGCTTTCTTT.